This TCR beta chain originates from a study of neurological immune-mediated disorders. General observations from the study: As far as clinical or MRI features were concerned, none was associated with the multiple sclerosis repertoire cluster. It was HTLV-1-associated myelopathy that showed the most TCR clonal expansion, while multiple sclerosis showed the least, falling below healthy controls.

This clonotype was observed many times. What it recognizes is unknown. With 10-nucleotide random UMIs included, cDNA was synthesized by 5'RACE. One entry per CDR3 protein, called by TCRdb with MiXCR from the 5' RACE reads. Here the sample spans 110,000 or so distinct CDR3 sequences, about 3.4% being singletons. Germline V gene lookup returns CDR1 MNHEY and CDR2 SVGEGT. The CDR3 is made up of 13 amino acids. Trimming took 6 bases from V and 2 from J, leaving 10 bases between them. The chain carries TRBV6-2 or TRBV6-3 and TRBJ2-5; D is possibly TRBD2 (6 bases). The sequenced sample was PBMCs. This receptor was taken from a woman aged 30 to 39 with multiple sclerosis. CDR3 region: CASRVSGQETQYF. The CDR3 coding sequence is TGTGCCAGCAGGGTCAGCGGGCAAGAGACCCAGTACTTC.